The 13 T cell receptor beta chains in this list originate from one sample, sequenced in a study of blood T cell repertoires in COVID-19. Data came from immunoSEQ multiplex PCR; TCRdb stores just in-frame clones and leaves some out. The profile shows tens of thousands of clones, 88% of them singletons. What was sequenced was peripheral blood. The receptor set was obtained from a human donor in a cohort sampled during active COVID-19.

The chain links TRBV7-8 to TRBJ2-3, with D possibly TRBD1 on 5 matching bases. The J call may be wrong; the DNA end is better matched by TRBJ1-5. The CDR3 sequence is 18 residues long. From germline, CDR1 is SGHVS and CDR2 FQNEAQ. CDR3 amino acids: CASSLKFGTSGYADTQHF. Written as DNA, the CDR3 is TGTGCCAGCAGCTTAAAATTTGGGACTAGCGGGTACGCAGATACGCAGCATTTT.

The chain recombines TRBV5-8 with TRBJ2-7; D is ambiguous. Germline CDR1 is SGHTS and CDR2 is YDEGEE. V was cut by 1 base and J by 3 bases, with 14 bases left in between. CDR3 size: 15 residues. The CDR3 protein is CASSLLKAAHYEQYF. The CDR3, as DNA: TGTGCCAGCAGCTTGTTAAAAGCCGCGCACTACGAGCAGTACTTC.

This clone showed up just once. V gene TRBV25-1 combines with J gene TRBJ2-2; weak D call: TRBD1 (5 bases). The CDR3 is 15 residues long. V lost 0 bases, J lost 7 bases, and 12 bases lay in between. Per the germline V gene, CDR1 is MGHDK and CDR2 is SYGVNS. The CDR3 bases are TGTGCCAGCAGTGAATACGGTCAGGGTAACGGGGAGCTGTTTTTT. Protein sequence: CASSEYGQGNGELFF.

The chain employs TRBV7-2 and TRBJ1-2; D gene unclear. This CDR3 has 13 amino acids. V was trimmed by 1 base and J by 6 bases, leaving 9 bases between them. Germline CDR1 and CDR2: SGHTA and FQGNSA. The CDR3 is CASSLGSSNGYTF. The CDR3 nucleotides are TGTGCCAGCAGCTTAGGGTCCAGTAATGGCTACACCTTC.

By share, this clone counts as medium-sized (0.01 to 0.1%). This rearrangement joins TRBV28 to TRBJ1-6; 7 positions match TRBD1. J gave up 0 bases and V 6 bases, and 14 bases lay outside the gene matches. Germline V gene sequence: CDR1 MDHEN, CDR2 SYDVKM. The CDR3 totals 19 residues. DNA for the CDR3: TGTGCCAGCAGCTGGGACAGATATCACGAAAACTCCTATAATTCACCCCTCCACTTT. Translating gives CASSWDRYHENSYNSPLHF.

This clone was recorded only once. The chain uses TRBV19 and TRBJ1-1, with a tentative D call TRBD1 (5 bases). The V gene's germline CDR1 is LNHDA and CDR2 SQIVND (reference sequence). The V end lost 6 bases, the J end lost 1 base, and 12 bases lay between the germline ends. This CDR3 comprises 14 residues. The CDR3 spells CASSPLGGNTEAFF. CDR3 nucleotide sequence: TGTGCCAGTAGCCCCCTCGGGGGGAACACTGAAGCTTTCTTT.

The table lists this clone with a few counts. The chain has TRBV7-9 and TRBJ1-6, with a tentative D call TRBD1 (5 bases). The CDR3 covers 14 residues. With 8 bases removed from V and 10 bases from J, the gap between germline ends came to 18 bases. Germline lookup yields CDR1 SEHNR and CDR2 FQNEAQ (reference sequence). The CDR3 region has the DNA TGTGCCAGCGGGCACTGGGGGGAAGACTCACCCCTCCACTTT. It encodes CASGHWGEDSPLHF. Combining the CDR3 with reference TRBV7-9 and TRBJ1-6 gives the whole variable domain DTGVSQNPRHKITKRGQNVTFRCDPISEHNRLYWYRQTLGQGPEFLTYFQNEAQLEKSRLLSDRFSAERPKGSFSTLEIQRTEQGDSAMYLCASGHWGEDSPLHFGNGTRLTVT.

The CDR3 region is CASSPGSVIGYGYTF. The CDR3 DNA reads as TGTGCCAGCAGCCCCGGGTCTGTGATTGGGTATGGCTACACCTTC. The gene calls are TRBV14 and TRBJ1-2; D is undetermined. CDR3 length: 15 residues. CDR1 is SGHDN and CDR2 is FVKESK in the germline V gene. Trimming stripped 4 bases from V and 5 bases from J, with 17 bases between.

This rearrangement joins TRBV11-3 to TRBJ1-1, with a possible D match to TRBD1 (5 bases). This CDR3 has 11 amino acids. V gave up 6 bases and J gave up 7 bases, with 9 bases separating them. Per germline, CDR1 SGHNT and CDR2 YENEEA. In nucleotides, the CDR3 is TGTGCCAGCAGTTCGGGGGGTGAAGCTTTCTTT. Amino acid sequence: CASSSGGEAFF. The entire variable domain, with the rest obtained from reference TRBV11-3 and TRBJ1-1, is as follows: EAGVVQSPRYKIIEKKQPVAFWCNPISGHNTLYWYLQNLGQGPELLIRYENEEAVDDSQLPKDRFSAERLKGVDSTLKIQPAELGDSAVYLCASSSGGEAFFGQGTRLTVV.

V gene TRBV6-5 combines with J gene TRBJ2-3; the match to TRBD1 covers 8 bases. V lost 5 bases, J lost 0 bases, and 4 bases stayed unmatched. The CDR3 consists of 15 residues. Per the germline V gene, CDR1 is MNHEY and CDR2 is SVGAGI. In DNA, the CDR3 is TGTGCCAGCAGTCCTACAGGGGGGAGCACAGATACGCAGTATTTT. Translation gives CASSPTGGSTDTQYF.

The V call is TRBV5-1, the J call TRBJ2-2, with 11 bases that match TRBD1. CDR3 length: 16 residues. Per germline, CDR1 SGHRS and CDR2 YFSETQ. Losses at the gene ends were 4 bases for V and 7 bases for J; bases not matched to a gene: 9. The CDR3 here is CASSLGQGGRFGELFF. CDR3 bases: TGCGCCAGCAGCCTGGGACAGGGGGGAAGATTCGGGGAGCTGTTTTTT.

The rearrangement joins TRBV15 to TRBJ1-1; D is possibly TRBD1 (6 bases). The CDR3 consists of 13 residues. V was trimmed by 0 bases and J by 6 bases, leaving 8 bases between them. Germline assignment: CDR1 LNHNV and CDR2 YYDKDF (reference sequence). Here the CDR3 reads CATSRDRGSEAFF. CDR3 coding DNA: TGTGCCACCAGCAGAGACAGGGGCTCTGAAGCTTTCTTT.

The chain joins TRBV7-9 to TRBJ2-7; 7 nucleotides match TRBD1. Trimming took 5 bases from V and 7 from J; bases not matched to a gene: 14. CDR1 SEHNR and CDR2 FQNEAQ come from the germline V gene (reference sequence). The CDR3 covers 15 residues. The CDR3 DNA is TGTGCCAGCAGCCGAGGAACCGAGACAGGGAGAGAGCAGTACTTC. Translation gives CASSRGTETGREQYF.